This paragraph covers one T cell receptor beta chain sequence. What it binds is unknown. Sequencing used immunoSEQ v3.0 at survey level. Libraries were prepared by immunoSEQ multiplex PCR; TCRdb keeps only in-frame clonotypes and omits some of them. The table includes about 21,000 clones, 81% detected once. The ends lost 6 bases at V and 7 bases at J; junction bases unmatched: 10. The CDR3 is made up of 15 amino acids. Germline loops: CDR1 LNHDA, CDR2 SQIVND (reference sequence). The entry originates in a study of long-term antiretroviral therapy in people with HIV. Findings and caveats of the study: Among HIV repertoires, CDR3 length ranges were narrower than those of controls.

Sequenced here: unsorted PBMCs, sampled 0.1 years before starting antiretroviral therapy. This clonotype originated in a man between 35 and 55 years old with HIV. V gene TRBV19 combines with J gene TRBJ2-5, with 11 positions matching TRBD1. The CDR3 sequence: CASRTRRDRGATQYF. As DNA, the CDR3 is TGTGCCAGTAGAACCCGAAGGGACAGGGGGGCGACCCAGTACTTC. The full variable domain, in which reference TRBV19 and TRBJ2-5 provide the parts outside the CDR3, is DGGITQSPKYLFRKEGQNVTLSCEQNLNHDAMYWYRQDPGQGLRLIYYSQIVNDFQKGDIAEGYSVSREKKESFPLTVTSAQKNPTAFYLCASRTRRDRGATQYFGPGTRLLVL.